The source of this T cell receptor (beta chain) is a study of cytomegalovirus exposure and HLA in healthy donors. Study-wide findings and caveats: TCR beta sequences reportedly predicted most subjects' HLA-A and HLA-B alleles accurately. Through in vitro validation, a few CMV-associated chains were shown to be specific for CMV antigens. Analysis was carried out at a later point, and it linked a missense DCLRE1C variant to TCR beta V- and J-gene trimming.

Primers: 60 Vbeta forward and 13 Jbeta reverse. Generated by immunoSEQ multiplex PCR, the TCRdb table keeps only in-frame clones and is missing some. This sample has 150,000 to 160,000 clones, with about 88% found just once. Points on this clone: Its antigen is unknown.

This sequence originates from a woman aged 18-29 years in good health and CMV-seronegative. Material: PBMCs.

The CDR3 is CASSLSLAGIGNTIYF. The CDR3, as DNA: TGTGCCAGCAGCTTATCGTTGGCGGGAATTGGAAACACCATATATTTT. This chain joins TRBV11-2 and TRBJ1-3; D call uncertain. The V gene's germline CDR1 is SGHAT and CDR2 FQNNGV. V was clipped by 2 bases and J by 3 bases, with 14 bases between them. This CDR3 is 16 amino acids long. The full variable domain, completed using reference TRBV11-2 and TRBJ1-3, is EAGVAQSPRYKIIEKRQSVAFWCNPISGHATLYWYQQILGQGPKLLIQFQNNGVVDDSQLPKDRFSAERLKGVDSTLKIQPAKLEDSAVYLCASSLSLAGIGNTIYFGEGSWLTVV.